The 22 T cell receptor beta chains below come from one sample, sequenced in a study of T cell responses to AZD1222 COVID-19 vaccine. Only in-frame clones appear in the TCRdb table, and some are missing; sequencing was by immunoSEQ multiplex PCR. The sample has 73,000 or so clones; approximately 90% are singletons. This specimen was peripheral blood, taken on day 0 of AZD1222 vaccination. The origin of the receptors is an adult in good health.

This CDR3 is CASRYSGHTEAFF. Here the CDR3 DNA reads TGTGCCAGCAGATACAGTGGCCACACTGAAGCTTTCTTT. V and J are TRBV7-2 and TRBJ1-1; D gene unclear. Trimming removed 6 bases at V and 3 bases at J, with 11 bases between. Germline V lookup: CDR1 SGHTA, CDR2 FQGNSA. This CDR3 spans 13 amino acids.

V usage is TRBV5-4 and J usage is TRBJ2-1; D is uncertain. V was clipped by 3 bases and J by 13 bases, with 14 bases between them. The CDR3 is 12 residues long. Germline CDR1 is SGHNT and CDR2 is YYREEE (reference sequence). The CDR3 sequence is CASSSLVGAQFF. As DNA, the CDR3 is TGTGCCAGCAGCTCCTTAGTAGGTGCCCAGTTCTTC.

The CDR3 protein is CASSWGGQTGELFF. The CDR3 nucleotides read TGTGCCAGCAGCTGGGGTGGACAGACCGGGGAGCTGTTTTTT. The genes are TRBV5-5 and TRBJ2-2; D might be TRBD1 (6 bases). CDR3 size: 14 residues. Germline values: CDR1 SGHKS, CDR2 YYEKEE (reference sequence). V was clipped by 3 bases and J by 5 bases, with 11 bases between them.

This chain links TRBV7-9 with TRBJ2-2; no clear D. This CDR3 is 16 amino acids long. Trimming cost V 5 bases and J 2 bases, with 15 bases left between them. Germline loops: CDR1 SEHNR, CDR2 FQNEAQ (reference sequence). The CDR3 sequence: CASSPALAGNTGELFF. The CDR3 DNA follows: TGTGCCAGCAGCCCCGCCCTGGCAGGAAACACCGGGGAGCTGTTTTTT.

The chain uses TRBV28 and TRBJ2-7; D is possibly TRBD2 (5 bases). The CDR3 is made up of 14 amino acids. V was shortened by 6 bases and J by 0 bases, with 12 bases between the two germline ends. Germline V gene lookup returns CDR1 MDHEN and CDR2 SYDVKM. Here the CDR3 reads CASRLLGSSYEQYF. For the CDR3, the DNA is TGTGCCAGCAGACTACTGGGGAGCTCCTACGAGCAGTACTTC.

This clone appeared a single time. This chain connects TRBV20-1 to TRBJ1-1; no clear D. The germline V gene has CDR1 DFQATT and CDR2 SNEGSKA (reference sequence). This CDR3 has 13 residues. V lost 3 bases and J 4 bases, leaving 12 bases between the germline ends. The CDR3, as DNA: TGCAGTGCTAGTATAGGCCCACCCACTGAAGCTTTCTTT. This encodes CSASIGPPTEAFF.

This clone was seen only a few times. This chain links TRBV30 with TRBJ1-2; the D is unclear. Trimming took off 0 bases at V and 2 bases at J, with 7 bases between the two ends. The CDR3 has 13 amino acids. The V gene's germline CDR1 is GTSNPN and CDR2 SVGIG (reference sequence). This CDR3 is CAWSVSENYGYTF. The CDR3 coding sequence is TGTGCCTGGAGTGTGAGTGAGAACTATGGCTACACCTTC.

J is TRBJ2-7 and V is TRBV27; 7 bases line up with TRBD2. With 0 bases clipped from V and 1 base from J, the junction kept 6 bases outside the gene matches. The germline V gene encodes CDR1 MNHEY and CDR2 SMNVEV (reference sequence). The CDR3 is made up of 16 amino acids. The CDR3 here is CASSLSKASGSYEQYF. CDR3 nucleotides: TGTGCCAGCAGTTTATCGAAAGCTAGCGGATCCTACGAGCAGTACTTC.

About this clone: One end of the junction does not line up with germline, which may come from a read error. This chain links TRBV7-3 with TRBJ2-5; TRBD2 might be the D (6 bases). This CDR3 region has 14 residues. Per germline, CDR1 SGHTA and CDR2 FQGTGA. CDR3 amino acids: CVSSLTTSHETQYF. CDR3 in DNA: TGTGTCAGCAGCTTAACGACTAGTCACGAGACCCAGTACTTC.

The chain joins TRBV9 to TRBJ2-1; TRBD1 or TRBD2 may be the D gene (5 bases each). The CDR3 contains 18 residues. In germline, CDR1 is SGDLS, CDR2 YYNGEE. The V end lost 2 bases, the J end lost 5 bases, and 23 bases lay between the germline ends. The CDR3 nucleotides read TGTGCCAGCAGCGTCACCGTGGGTCATCGGGGCCCCGACAATGAGCAGTTCTTC. Residues: CASSVTVGHRGPDNEQFF.

This clone has just one count. The chain couples TRBV7-9 to TRBJ2-7; D may be TRBD1 (6 bases). This CDR3 contains 14 residues. V was shortened by 3 bases and J by 3 bases, with 12 bases between the two germline ends. Per the germline V gene, CDR1 is SEHNR and CDR2 is FQNEAQ (reference sequence). The CDR3 nucleotides are TGTGCCAGCAGCTTCGCAGGGGTCAGCTACGAGCAGTACTTC. Translated: CASSFAGVSYEQYF.

The CDR3 DNA sequence: TGTGCCAGCAGCCAAGGACAGGGACTCGGGGTGTACTTC. Translation gives CASSQGQGLGVYF. J is TRBJ2-7 and V is TRBV3-1 (or the pseudogene TRBV3-2), with D perhaps TRBD1 (7 bases). The CDR3 covers 13 residues. From germline, CDR1 is LGHDT and CDR2 YNNKEL (reference sequence). V was cut by 1 base and J by 12 bases, with 16 bases left in between.

This clone was seen once. V and J are TRBV5-1 and TRBJ2-7; TRBD1 matches at 7 bases. This CDR3 comprises 11 residues. Trimming removed 4 bases from V and 12 bases from J; junction bases left unmatched: 7. The germline V gene encodes CDR1 SGHRS and CDR2 YFSETQ. CDR3 coding DNA: TGCGCCAGCAGCGTCGGACAGGTACCGTACTTC. Its translation is CASSVGQVPYF.

V is TRBV19 and J is TRBJ1-2; a weak D match, TRBD1 (6 bases). Germline CDR1 reads LNHDA; CDR2 reads SQIVND (reference sequence). The CDR3 has 14 residues. V gave up 1 base and J gave up 3 bases, with 9 bases separating them. This CDR3 reads CASSIAPGDYGYTF. The DNA of the CDR3 is TGTGCCAGTAGTATAGCCCCAGGGGACTATGGCTACACCTTC.

A single count supports this clone. V usage is TRBV7-9 and J usage is TRBJ2-1; 8 bases match TRBD1. The V and J ends lost 1 base and 8 bases, in that order; junction bases with no gene match: 10. Germline V gene lookup returns CDR1 SEHNR and CDR2 FQNEAQ (reference sequence). This CDR3 has 16 residues. CDR3 residues: CASSLGRTGHVDEQFF. As DNA, the CDR3 is TGTGCCAGCAGCTTAGGTCGGACAGGGCACGTCGATGAGCAGTTCTTC.

V is TRBV6-5 and J is TRBJ2-6, with D hard to call. Germline V gives CDR1 MNHEY, CDR2 SVGAGI. The CDR3 has 15 residues. V lost 0 bases, J lost 4 bases, and 7 bases lay in between. The CDR3 loop reads CASSYSGGGANVLTF. In DNA form, the CDR3 reads TGTGCCAGCAGTTACTCAGGCGGCGGGGCCAACGTCCTGACTTTC.

The gene calls are TRBV19 and TRBJ2-3; 7 bases align to TRBD2. V gave up 7 bases and J gave up 1 base; unmatched junction bases: 8. Germline V gives CDR1 LNHDA, CDR2 SQIVND (reference sequence). This CDR3 region has 15 residues. The CDR3, as DNA: TGTGCCAGTACCGTAGGAGCGGGGCGCACAGATACGCAGTATTTT. Its protein is CASTVGAGRTDTQYF.

The chain uses TRBV4-3 and TRBJ1-6; D possibly corresponds to TRBD1 (5 bases). In germline, CDR1 is LGHNA, CDR2 YSLEER. The CDR3 covers 15 residues. The germline V and J ends were trimmed by 4 bases and 5 bases, with 12 bases remaining between them. The CDR3 DNA is TGCGCCAGCAGCCGTGCGGGACGGAATAATTCACCCCTCCACTTT. This encodes CASSRAGRNNSPLHF.

The chain couples TRBV28 to TRBJ2-3; D is ambiguous. Germline V lookup: CDR1 MDHEN, CDR2 SYDVKM. The germline V and J ends were trimmed by 6 bases and 6 bases, with 19 bases remaining between them. CDR3 length equals 15 residues. CDR3: CASSKLIGPGDTQYF. CDR3 nucleotide sequence: TGTGCCAGCAGCAAACTGATAGGACCTGGTGATACGCAGTATTTT.

CDR3 protein: CSVEWGTKTQYF. CDR3 coding DNA: TGCAGCGTTGAATGGGGGACAAAGACCCAGTACTTC. This chain connects TRBV29-1 to TRBJ2-5; TRBD1 is a possible D gene (6 bases). V lost 2 bases, J lost 6 bases, and 10 bases lay in between. The CDR3 covers 12 residues. Germline CDR1 and CDR2: SQVTM and ANQGSEA.

This chain links TRBV28 with TRBJ2-7, with D tentatively TRBD1 (7 bases). CDR1 MDHEN and CDR2 SYDVKM come from the germline V gene. The CDR3 runs 13 residues. V was pared by 2 bases and J by 3 bases, with 8 bases between. In DNA, the CDR3 is TGTGCCAGCAGTTTACAGGGGGGCTACGAGCAGTACTTC. This translates into CASSLQGGYEQYF.

The chain joins TRBV11-3 to TRBJ2-1, with 10 bases identical to TRBD2. Germline CDR1 and CDR2: SGHNT and YENEEA. The length of the CDR3 is 18 residues. The junction had 9 bases not matched to a gene; V was cut back by 3 bases and J by 1 base. The CDR3 here is CASSFAGTSASSYNEQFF. CDR3 coding DNA: TGTGCCAGCAGCTTTGCCGGGACTAGCGCATCATCCTACAATGAGCAGTTCTTC.